What follows describes a single TCR beta chain. The data stem from a study of shared clonotypes between healthy human individuals. A deep-level run was used for the assay. Authors' processing steps: Junction-only immunoSEQ data arrived without quality scores, meaning filtering differed. Sequencing was performed with immunoSEQ multiplex PCR; in TCRdb, only in-frame clones are kept and a portion is missing. That table supplies the V and J calls and clone size; D and trimming were determined from the DNA. The repertoire has fewer than 550,000 clones, 60% to 80% of them found once; the top ten carry under 15%. Per germline, CDR1 SGHNT and CDR2 YYREEE (reference sequence). The CDR3 totals 17 residues. With 4 bases clipped from V and 0 bases from J, the junction kept 4 bases outside the gene matches.

The genes are TRBV5-4 and TRBJ2-6; 10 nucleotides agree with TRBD1. The sequence came from a woman aged 40 to 50 in good health. Some clones in this sample may be carry-over from other donors' samples. The source material was PBMCs. The CDR3 region is CASSATGGLSGANVLTF. The CDR3, as DNA: TGTGCCAGCAGCGCGACAGGGGGCCTCTCTGGGGCCAACGTCCTGACTTTC.